Here is one T cell receptor beta chain with its context. This sample is part of a study of T-cell reconstitution after alpha-beta-depleted transplantation in children. Germline V lookup: CDR1 MNHEY, CDR2 SVGAGI. The CDR3 runs 15 residues. After removal of 0 bases from V and 5 bases from J, the junction contained 6 bases not matched to a gene. The authors prepared the TCRbeta library with unique molecular identifiers. TCRdb called the PCR reads again in MiXCR, with one record for every CDR3 protein. The table records approximately 590,000 distinct CDR3 sequences, roughly 10% of them present only once. This specimen was PBMCs from the stem cell graft donor, taken from the stem cell graft. The V call is TRBV6-5, the J call TRBJ1-2; 7 bases line up with TRBD1. This clonotype was obtained from a human donor who donated a stem cell graft to a child with acute myeloid leukemia. The CDR3: CASSYSRGQTYGYTF. DNA for the CDR3: TGTGCCAGCAGTTACTCGAGGGGACAGACATATGGCTACACCTTC.